These T cell receptor beta chains were read from a single sample in a study of blood T cell repertoires in COVID-19. Repertoires were generated with immunoSEQ multiplex PCR, while TCRdb's copy carries only in-frame clones and drops some. Here the sample spans hundreds of thousands of clones, about 83% being singletons. The sample was PBMCs or T cells enriched from blood (not recorded which). These receptors were taken from a woman aged 50 to 60 who had been exposed to COVID-19. CDR3s include the opening cysteine and the closing phenylalanine or tryptophan. Fields, in order: D gene, V gene, clone size, J gene, CDR3 protein, CDR3 DNA. A D gene is named only where the DNA matches it firmly. Some rows mark clone size as missing; the rest say once, few, many or name a class of expanded clone.

d_gene: .; v_gene: TRBV15; abundance: few; j_gene: TRBJ1-1; CDR3aa: CATSRRVDSTEAFF; CDR3nt: TGTGCCACCAGCAGGCGGGTAGATAGCACTGAAGCTTTCTTT
d_gene: .; v_gene: TRBV7-2; abundance: .; j_gene: TRBJ1-2; CDR3aa: CASSSQGRVNYGYTF; CDR3nt: TGTGCCAGCAGCTCACAGGGACGGGTTAACTATGGCTACACCTTC
d_gene: .; v_gene: TRBV2; abundance: .; j_gene: TRBJ2-7; CDR3aa: CASSERGSYEQYF; CDR3nt: TGTGCCAGCAGTGAACGGGGATCCTACGAGCAGTACTTC
d_gene: .; v_gene: TRBV28; abundance: .; j_gene: TRBJ1-4; CDR3aa: CASSIPGGGGKEKLFF; CDR3nt: TGTGCCAGCAGTATCCCCGGGGGAGGGGGGAAGGAAAAACTGTTTTTT
d_gene: TRBD1; v_gene: TRBV5-1; abundance: .; j_gene: TRBJ2-2; CDR3aa: CASSSNPQGARGELFF; CDR3nt: TGCGCCAGCAGCTCGAATCCACAGGGGGCGCGCGGGGAGCTGTTTTTT
d_gene: TRBD1; v_gene: TRBV12-3/TRBV12-4; abundance: .; j_gene: TRBJ2-7; CDR3aa: CASSFTGVEQYF; CDR3nt: TGTGCCAGCAGTTTCACAGGGGTAGAGCAGTACTTC
d_gene: .; v_gene: TRBV5-8; abundance: .; j_gene: TRBJ1-1; CDR3aa: CASSLGWAAQETEAFF; CDR3nt: TGTGCCAGCAGCTTGGGGTGGGCAGCACAGGAAACTGAAGCTTTCTTT
d_gene: TRBD1; v_gene: TRBV7-2; abundance: .; j_gene: TRBJ2-5; CDR3aa: CASSRTGPGETQYF; CDR3nt: TGTGCCAGCAGCAGGACAGGCCCGGGAGAGACCCAGTACTTC
d_gene: .; v_gene: TRBV7-9; abundance: many; j_gene: TRBJ2-3; CDR3aa: CASSLGGLIYTDTQYF; CDR3nt: TGTGCCAGCAGCCTCGGGGGACTCATATACACAGATACGCAGTATTTT
d_gene: .; v_gene: TRBV5-6; abundance: .; j_gene: TRBJ2-1; CDR3aa: CASSFPTSRRNNEQFF; CDR3nt: TGTGCCAGCAGCTTTCCGACTAGTCGCCGCAACAATGAGCAGTTCTTC
d_gene: .; v_gene: TRBV15; abundance: .; j_gene: TRBJ2-1; CDR3aa: CATHYGFQKTNEQFF; CDR3nt: TGTGCCACCCACTACGGGTTTCAGAAAACCAATGAGCAGTTCTTC
d_gene: .; v_gene: TRBV28; abundance: .; j_gene: TRBJ1-1; CDR3aa: CASEGPKAFF; CDR3nt: TGTGCCAGCGAGGGCCCCAAAGCTTTCTTT
d_gene: TRBD1; v_gene: TRBV19; abundance: .; j_gene: TRBJ1-5; CDR3aa: CASSLKQGASNQPQHF; CDR3nt: TGTGCCAGTAGTCTCAAACAGGGGGCTAGCAATCAGCCCCAGCATTTT
d_gene: .; v_gene: TRBV3-1/TRBV3-2; abundance: once; j_gene: TRBJ2-7; CDR3aa: CASSQGTHHSYEQYF; CDR3nt: TGTGCCAGCAGCCAAGGGACTCACCACTCCTACGAGCAGTACTTC
d_gene: TRBD1; v_gene: TRBV6-5; abundance: .; j_gene: TRBJ2-7; CDR3aa: CASSTGTATAEQYF; CDR3nt: TGTGCCAGCAGTACCGGGACAGCAACCGCCGAGCAGTACTTC
d_gene: TRBD1; v_gene: TRBV7-9; abundance: .; j_gene: TRBJ1-1; CDR3aa: CASSPTGGGFITEAFF; CDR3nt: TGTGCCAGCAGCCCAACAGGGGGGGGATTTATCACTGAAGCTTTCTTT
d_gene: TRBD2; v_gene: TRBV5-1; abundance: .; j_gene: TRBJ2-5; CDR3aa: CASSLAGLGETQYF; CDR3nt: TGCGCCAGCAGCTTGGCGGGACTAGGAGAGACCCAGTACTTC
d_gene: .; v_gene: TRBV5-1; abundance: .; j_gene: TRBJ1-2; CDR3aa: CASSFTGLYGYTF; CDR3nt: TGCGCCAGCAGCTTTACAGGGCTGTATGGCTACACCTTC
d_gene: .; v_gene: TRBV5-1; abundance: .; j_gene: TRBJ2-2; CDR3aa: CASSLAEGTGELFF; CDR3nt: TGCGCCAGCAGCTTGGCCGAGGGTACCGGGGAGCTGTTTTTT
d_gene: .; v_gene: TRBV18; abundance: .; j_gene: TRBJ1-2; CDR3aa: CASSLGTSRSSYGYTF; CDR3nt: TGTGCCAGCTCACTTGGGACATCCCGTTCGTCCTATGGCTACACCTTC
d_gene: .; v_gene: TRBV5-4; abundance: .; j_gene: TRBJ2-1; CDR3aa: CASSLDPGRSYNEQFF; CDR3nt: TGTGCCAGCAGCTTGGACCCAGGGCGCTCCTACAATGAGCAGTTCTTC
d_gene: .; v_gene: TRBV18; abundance: .; j_gene: TRBJ2-7; CDR3aa: CASSKGPIYSYEQYF; CDR3nt: TGTGCCAGCTCAAAGGGGCCGATCTACTCCTACGAGCAGTACTTC
d_gene: TRBD2; v_gene: TRBV11-2; abundance: .; j_gene: TRBJ2-3; CDR3aa: CASRETGTSNADTQYF; CDR3nt: TGTGCCAGCAGGGAAACCGGGACTAGTAACGCAGATACGCAGTATTTT
d_gene: .; v_gene: TRBV7-2; abundance: once; j_gene: TRBJ1-1; CDR3aa: CASSLSLNTEAFF; CDR3nt: TGTGCCAGCAGCTTGAGCCTGAACACTGAAGCTTTCTTT
d_gene: TRBD1; v_gene: TRBV18; abundance: once; j_gene: TRBJ1-3; CDR3aa: CASSLGTDSRNTIYF; CDR3nt: TGTGCCAGCTCTCTTGGGACAGACTCACGAAACACCATATATTTT
d_gene: .; v_gene: TRBV7-2; abundance: .; j_gene: TRBJ2-1; CDR3aa: CASSLIGQNNEQFF; CDR3nt: TGTGCCAGCAGCTTAATAGGACAGAACAATGAGCAGTTCTTC
d_gene: .; v_gene: TRBV7-9; abundance: .; j_gene: TRBJ2-3; CDR3aa: CASSLVISGEF; CDR3nt: TGTGCCAGCAGCTTAGTAATTTCAGGGGAGTTT
d_gene: .; v_gene: TRBV28; abundance: .; j_gene: TRBJ1-6; CDR3aa: CASSLSFRGYNSPLHF; CDR3nt: TGTGCCAGCAGTTTGTCGTTCCGGGGCTATAATTCACCCCTCCACTTT
d_gene: .; v_gene: TRBV10-3; abundance: .; j_gene: TRBJ2-1; CDR3aa: CAISINSNEQFF; CDR3nt: TGTGCCATCAGCATAAACAGCAATGAGCAGTTCTTC
d_gene: .; v_gene: TRBV19; abundance: few; j_gene: TRBJ1-4; CDR3aa: CASSTSEKLFF; CDR3nt: TGTGCCAGTAGTACCAGTGAAAAACTGTTTTTT
d_gene: TRBD2; v_gene: TRBV18; abundance: .; j_gene: TRBJ2-3; CDR3aa: CASSPASGGPLPFTDTQYF; CDR3nt: TGTGCCAGCTCACCAGCTAGCGGGGGGCCTCTACCCTTCACAGATACGCAGTATTTT
d_gene: .; v_gene: TRBV2; abundance: .; j_gene: TRBJ1-4; CDR3aa: CASSERRVLFF; CDR3nt: TGTGCCAGCAGTGAACGGAGGGTACTGTTTTTT
d_gene: .; v_gene: TRBV4-3; abundance: .; j_gene: TRBJ1-5; CDR3aa: CASSQGVQPQHF; CDR3nt: TGCGCCAGCAGCCAAGGAGTTCAGCCCCAGCATTTT
d_gene: TRBD1; v_gene: TRBV27; abundance: .; j_gene: TRBJ2-1; CDR3aa: CASSVAGGIPYNEQFF; CDR3nt: TGTGCCAGCAGTGTCGCAGGGGGCATTCCCTACAATGAGCAGTTCTTC
d_gene: .; v_gene: TRBV7-6; abundance: .; j_gene: TRBJ1-4; CDR3aa: CASSLGFPGSVNEKLFF; CDR3nt: TGTGCCAGCAGCTTAGGCTTTCCCGGGTCTGTGAATGAAAAACTGTTTTTT
d_gene: .; v_gene: TRBV27; abundance: .; j_gene: TRBJ2-7; CDR3aa: CASSLSRVYEQYF; CDR3nt: TGTGCCAGCAGTTTATCCAGGGTCTACGAGCAGTACTTC
d_gene: .; v_gene: TRBV5-1; abundance: .; j_gene: TRBJ2-7; CDR3aa: CASSLRAGAPYEQYF; CDR3nt: TGCGCCAGCAGCTTGAGGGCAGGGGCCCCCTACGAGCAGTACTTC
d_gene: TRBD2; v_gene: TRBV10-2; abundance: few; j_gene: TRBJ2-2; CDR3aa: CASSGFLRGGGLSGELFF; CDR3nt: TGCGCCAGCAGTGGCTTCCTACGGGGGGGCGGGTTGTCCGGGGAGCTGTTTTTT
d_gene: TRBD1; v_gene: TRBV2; abundance: .; j_gene: TRBJ1-1; CDR3aa: CASSEALQGGPEAFF; CDR3nt: TGTGCCAGCAGTGAAGCGCTTCAGGGGGGCCCTGAAGCTTTCTTT
d_gene: TRBD1; v_gene: TRBV7-6; abundance: .; j_gene: TRBJ2-1; CDR3aa: CASSLAHRGPSYNEQFF; CDR3nt: TGTGCCAGCAGCTTAGCCCACAGGGGGCCTTCCTACAATGAGCAGTTCTTC
d_gene: .; v_gene: TRBV9; abundance: .; j_gene: TRBJ2-2; CDR3aa: CASSVKGGSTGELFF; CDR3nt: TGTGCCAGCAGCGTTAAGGGGGGGAGCACCGGGGAGCTGTTTTTT
d_gene: TRBD2; v_gene: TRBV4-2; abundance: .; j_gene: TRBJ2-3; CDR3aa: CASSQSSGGTDTQYF; CDR3nt: TGTGCCAGCAGCCAAAGTAGCGGGGGCACAGATACGCAGTATTTT
d_gene: TRBD1; v_gene: TRBV10-2; abundance: few; j_gene: TRBJ1-5; CDR3aa: CASSEPGTVNQPQHF; CDR3nt: TGCGCCAGCAGTGAGCCCGGGACAGTCAATCAGCCCCAGCATTTT
d_gene: TRBD1; v_gene: TRBV27; abundance: .; j_gene: TRBJ1-4; CDR3aa: CASSLRGQGFEKLFF; CDR3nt: TGTGCCAGCAGTTTACGAGGACAGGGCTTCGAAAAACTGTTTTTT
d_gene: .; v_gene: TRBV28; abundance: .; j_gene: TRBJ1-1; CDR3aa: CASSFVRGGNTEAFF; CDR3nt: TGTGCCAGCAGTTTTGTGAGGGGGGGAAACACTGAAGCTTTCTTT
d_gene: .; v_gene: TRBV13; abundance: .; j_gene: TRBJ1-6; CDR3aa: CASSLGQSYNSPLHF; CDR3nt: TGTGCCAGCAGCCTCGGACAGTCCTATAATTCACCCCTCCACTTT
d_gene: .; v_gene: TRBV12-3/TRBV12-4; abundance: .; j_gene: TRBJ1-1; CDR3aa: CASTRNRERAFF; CDR3nt: TGTGCCAGCACCCGAAACCGGGAGAGGGCTTTCTTT
d_gene: .; v_gene: TRBV11-2; abundance: .; j_gene: TRBJ1-1; CDR3aa: CASSPPGLEAFF; CDR3nt: TGTGCCAGCAGCCCCCCGGGACTGGAAGCTTTCTTT
d_gene: TRBD1; v_gene: TRBV7-9; abundance: few; j_gene: TRBJ2-7; CDR3aa: CASSSGTGGEQYF; CDR3nt: TGTGCCAGCAGCTCCGGGACAGGGGGCGAGCAGTACTTC
d_gene: TRBD1; v_gene: TRBV3-1/TRBV3-2; abundance: .; j_gene: TRBJ1-2; CDR3aa: CASSPGQGERVYGYTF; CDR3nt: TGTGCCAGCAGCCCGGGACAGGGGGAAAGAGTCTATGGCTACACCTTC
d_gene: TRBD1; v_gene: TRBV9; abundance: once; j_gene: TRBJ2-7; CDR3aa: CASSGQGSGEQYF; CDR3nt: TGTGCCAGCAGCGGACAGGGATCGGGGGAGCAGTACTTC
d_gene: .; v_gene: TRBV6-1; abundance: .; j_gene: TRBJ1-2; CDR3aa: CASSERLGPYGYTF; CDR3nt: TGTGCCAGCAGTGAACGACTGGGGCCCTATGGCTACACCTTC
d_gene: .; v_gene: TRBV21-1; abundance: once; j_gene: TRBJ2-1; CDR3aa: CASSKGTGQARYNEQFF; CDR3nt: TGTGCCAGCAGCAAAGGAACTGGACAGGCCCGCTACAATGAGCAGTTCTTC